The present T cell receptor (beta chain) was sequenced within a study of beta chain features in type 1 diabetes. Across the study: No patient-donor differences in age, gender, total cells or subset yield. Study results and caveats: There was a moderate but significant shortening of TCRB CDR3s in all four CD4+ subsets of Type 1 diabetes patients.

This clone was detected a few times. Antigen: not known. J gave up 8 bases and V 1 base, and 4 bases lay outside the gene matches. Per germline, CDR1 KGHSH and CDR2 LQKENI. The CDR3 covers 14 residues. It was via CD45RO/CCR7/CD25/CD127/CD95/CD27 that CD4+ naive, central memory, regulatory and stem cell-like memory cells were sorted. The whole isolated RNA underwent reverse transcription, so sequencing captured expressed TCRB transcripts. Naive, central memory and regulatory T cell samples averaged around 3.9 million reads. Generated by immunoSEQ multiplex PCR, the TCRdb table keeps only in-frame clones and is missing some. The sample has 150,000 to 200,000 clones; 63% are singletons.

The V call is TRBV18, the J call TRBJ1-2, with 10 positions matching TRBD1. The specimen sequenced was naive CD4+ T cells from blood. The TCR originated in a man aged 25-40 years with type 1 diabetes. The CDR3 loop reads CASSPQGQGSGYTF. The CDR3, as DNA: TGTGCCAGCTCACCACAGGGACAGGGGAGCGGCTACACCTTC.